This T cell receptor (beta chain) was captured by sequencing in a study of blood T cell repertoires in COVID-19. As for the study in general: Both acute and convalescent COVID-19 samples were obtained from the United States, Italy and Spain. T cells, B-cell-depleted T cells, or PBMCs provided the cDNA or gDNA that served as material.

Methods used by the authors: Amplification of reference gene primers provided the estimated nucleated cell counts. Clones were sequenced by immunoSEQ multiplex PCR, and TCRdb holds only the in-frame ones, with some missing. That table gives V, J and clone size, and the DNA gave D and trimming. The sample records 150,000 to 200,000 clones, about 86% being singletons. Germline V gene data show CDR1 as KGHDR and CDR2 as SFDVKD. V was pared by 11 bases and J by 9 bases, with 6 bases of the junction left unmatched. CDR3 size: 12 residues. The sample taken for sequencing was peripheral blood. This chain links TRBV24-1 with TRBJ1-6; 7 bases line up with TRBD1. The source is a woman older than 75 with acute or convalescent COVID-19. The CDR3: CAIRGQSSPLHF. DNA of the CDR3: TGTGCCATTCGGGGACAGAGTTCACCCCTCCACTTT.